These T cell receptor beta chains were read from a single sample in a study of blood T cells in healthy people across ages. Each CDR3 protein gets one entry after TCRdb re-called the 5' RACE reads with MiXCR. The repertoire has approximately 1,700,000 distinct CDR3 sequences, around 42% of them found once; the top ten carry about 21%. The sequenced material came from blood. All receptors come from a human donor in good health. Each CDR3 is given with its conserved first and last residue. Each record gives: V gene, J gene, D gene, clone size, CDR3 DNA, CDR3 protein. A D gene is named only where the DNA matches it firmly. Expanded clones get a size class; other rows say once, few or many, or leave the size out.

TRBV5-1	TRBJ1-4	TRBD1	-	TGCGCCAGCTCCTTCTCCGGGACAGCAGATGAAAAACTGTTTTTT	CASSFSGTADEKLFF
TRBV20-1	TRBJ1-2	-	few	TGCAGTGCTAGAGATGGGACAAACTATGGCTACACCTTC	CSARDGTNYGYTF
TRBV18	TRBJ1-1	-	-	TGTGCCAGCTCACCACCGCTGGAGGTTTTCAGGCTGGGTGAAGCTTTCTTT	CASSPPLEVFRLGEAFF
TRBV7-2	TRBJ2-3	TRBD2	-	TGTGCCAGCAGAGCGGGGTTGATCACAGATACGCAGTATTTT	CASRAGLITDTQYF
TRBV10-3	TRBJ1-1	-	-	TGCGCCATCAGTGAGTCGAAAGGGGCCGGAGCGACTGAAGCTTTCTTT	CAISESKGAGATEAFF
TRBV4-2	TRBJ2-3	TRBD2	-	TGTGCCAGCAGCCAACAACCTGGGGGGGGTGATACGCAGTATTTT	CASSQQPGGGDTQYF
TRBV7-9	TRBJ2-3	TRBD2	-	TGTGCCAGCAGCACTAGCGGGGGGGCCCTTGTGGAGACGCAGTATTTT	CASSTSGGALVETQYF
TRBV18	TRBJ1-4	-	-	TGTGCCAGCTCACCACCGAGGGCTACTAATGAAAAACTGTTTTTT	CASSPPRATNEKLFF
TRBV7-2	TRBJ2-5	TRBD2	-	TGTGCCAGCAGCTTAGCGATGGCGGGGGGCGGGCAAGAGACCCAGTACTTC	CASSLAMAGGGQETQYF
TRBV24-1	TRBJ2-1	TRBD2	few	TGTGCCACCAGTGACATGGGACTAGCGGGGGAAAGGCTTGAGCAGTTCTTC	CATSDMGLAGERLEQFF
TRBV12-5	TRBJ2-3	-	few	TGTGCTAGTGGTTTGACAGAGACAGATACGCAGTATTTT	CASGLTETDTQYF
TRBV25-1	TRBJ2-1	TRBD2	-	TGTGCCAGCAGTTCACAACCGGGACTAGCGGGGAGGTGCAACAATGAGCAGTTCTTC	CASSSQPGLAGRCNNEQFF
TRBV4-1	TRBJ2-7	-	-	TGCGCCAGCAGCCGAGCTCCAGCGTCCTACGAGCAGTACTTC	CASSRAPASYEQYF
TRBV10-3	TRBJ2-3	TRBD2	-	TGTGCCATCAGCGATACCGGGACTAGTGACACAGATACGCAGTATTTT	CAISDTGTSDTDTQYF
TRBV2	TRBJ2-5	-	many	TGTGCCAGCAGTGTCAGTGTCGAGACCCAGTACTTC	CASSVSVETQYF
TRBV4-3	TRBJ2-3	-	few	TGCGCCAGCAGCCAAGAATGGGCCCTTTGGGGTACGCAGTATTTT	CASSQEWALWGTQYF
TRBV29-1	TRBJ1-2	-	-	TGCAGCGTTCTAGAGAGATATGGCTACACCTTC	CSVLERYGYTF